The 5 T cell receptor beta chains presented below share a single source sample, sequenced in a study of blood T cell repertoires in COVID-19. Only in-frame clones appear in the TCRdb table, and some are missing; sequencing was by immunoSEQ multiplex PCR. The sample records a few hundred thousand clones, about 87% being singletons. The sample taken for sequencing was peripheral blood. These receptor sequences come from a woman aged 30 to 39 who had recovered from COVID-19.

V is TRBV7-3 and J is TRBJ2-3; 9 nucleotides agree with TRBD2. The CDR3 loop spans 15 amino acids. V lost 4 bases and J lost 2; bases outside the gene matches: 4. CDR1 is SGHTA and CDR2 is FQGTGA in the germline V gene. DNA for the CDR3: TGTGCCAGCAGCTCCGAGCGGGGGGTCACAGATACGCAGTATTTT. Translating gives CASSSERGVTDTQYF.

This chain connects TRBV5-1 to TRBJ1-1; D is unclear. Deletions cut 0 bases from V and 0 bases from J, with 12 bases between. The CDR3 runs to 16 residues. CDR1 and CDR2 (germline): SGHRS, YFSETQ. In nucleotides, the CDR3 is TGCGCCAGCAGCTTGGTGGAAAGCGAAATGAACACTGAAGCTTTCTTT. As protein: CASSLVESEMNTEAFF.

This clone was seen only once. The rearrangement joins TRBV7-2 to TRBJ1-2, with a weak D call TRBD1 (5 bases). The CDR3 spans 14 residues. The V end lost 1 base, the J end lost 6 bases, and 12 bases lay between the germline ends. Germline lookup yields CDR1 SGHTA and CDR2 FQGNSA. The chain's CDR3 is CASSLGGGGNGYTF. As DNA, the CDR3 is TGTGCCAGCAGCTTAGGGGGGGGAGGGAATGGCTACACCTTC.

As DNA, the CDR3 is TGCGCCAGCACCTTAGAGGGCGGTACCGGGGAGCTGTTTTTT. Its translation is CASTLEGGTGELFF. V and J are TRBV4-1 and TRBJ2-2, with D possibly matching TRBD2 (5 bases). The CDR3 contains 14 residues. Trimming took 7 bases from V and 5 from J, leaving 14 bases between them. Germline CDR1 MGHRA, CDR2 YSYEKL.

This clone was counted only a few times. The same CDR3 also results from other DNA sequences found in this sample. The J gene is TRBJ1-2, the V gene TRBV5-1; maybe TRBD1 (6 bases). The CDR3 contains 15 residues. Germline lookup yields CDR1 SGHRS and CDR2 YFSETQ. The V gene lost 0 bases and the J gene lost 0 bases, with 9 bases spanning the gap. DNA for the CDR3: TGCGCCAGCAGCTTGGCCGCAGGGGCTAACTATGGCTACACCTTC. Translated, it gives CASSLAAGANYGYTF.